The 10 T cell receptor beta chains listed next were all sequenced from one sample in a study of T cells in Graves' hyperthyroidism and ophthalmopathy. It was RNA transcripts that yielded the amplified TCR beta CDR3 regions. RT-PCR in the first round (using the HTBI primer set) targeted the TCR CDR3. MiXCR was run by TCRdb on the multiplex PCR reads, yielding one entry per CDR3 protein. The sample yields more than 550,000 distinct CDR3 sequences, 45% seen once. Sequencing was performed on peripheral blood or thyroid tissue (not recorded which). These receptors all stem from an adult man with Graves' disease, either hyperthyroidism or ophthalmopathy (not recorded which).

This clonotype occurred many times. The J gene is TRBJ1-6, the V gene TRBV2; weak D call: TRBD1 (6 bases). The CDR3 runs to 16 residues. V lost 4 bases to trimming and J lost 7 bases, with 17 bases between them. Germline V gene sequence: CDR1 SNHLY, CDR2 FYNNEI. CDR3 sequence: CASSAGETGGNSPLHF. CDR3 bases: TGTGCCAGCAGTGCTGGGGAGACAGGTGGGAATTCACCCCTCCACTTT.

Many counts were recorded for this clonotype. V is TRBV24-1 and J is TRBJ2-5; D possibly matches TRBD1 or TRBD2 (5 bases each). This CDR3 contains 13 residues. Trimming took off 8 bases at V and 5 bases at J, with 14 bases between the two ends. Germline V CDR1 and CDR2: KGHDR, SFDVKD. The CDR3 protein is CATNNRRGETQYF. In DNA, the CDR3 is TGTGCCACCAATAACAGGAGAGGGGAGACCCAGTACTTC.

The chain recombines TRBV12-3 or TRBV12-4 with TRBJ2-5; 8 bases are shared with TRBD1. With V trimmed by 3 bases and J by 5 bases, 5 bases remained unmatched. The CDR3 has 14 residues. This chain's CDR3 is CASSFWTGQETQYF. As DNA, the CDR3 is TGTGCCAGCAGTTTCTGGACAGGGCAGGAGACCCAGTACTTC.

This clonotype showed up just a few times. The CDR3 DNA reads TGTGCCAGCAGCGACAGCTTTGGGGGCTACACCTTC. The encoded protein is CASSDSFGGYTF. This chain joins TRBV2 and TRBJ1-2; possibly TRBD1 for D (5 bases). Germline CDR1 reads SNHLY; CDR2 reads FYNNEI. The CDR3 is made up of 12 amino acids. Trimming took 6 bases from V and 8 from J, leaving 13 bases between them.

This chain joins TRBV5-1 and TRBJ1-1; 7 bases are shared with TRBD1. Germline V CDR1 and CDR2: SGHRS, YFSETQ. The CDR3 is made up of 14 amino acids. With V trimmed by 4 bases and J by 6 bases, 9 bases remained unmatched. The CDR3 sequence is CASSKSQGSSEAFF. The DNA of the CDR3 is TGCGCCAGCAGCAAATCACAGGGGTCCTCTGAAGCTTTCTTT.

This clonotype showed up many times. The chain combines TRBV12-3 or TRBV12-4 with TRBJ1-6; D call uncertain. The CDR3 sequence is 12 residues long. The V gene lost 2 bases and the J gene lost 10 bases, with 6 bases spanning the gap. CDR3 loop: CASSLPGSPLHF. The DNA for the CDR3 is TGTGCCAGCAGTTTACCCGGCTCACCCCTCCACTTT.

This clonotype occurred a few times. The chain combines TRBV7-9 with TRBJ1-4; D gene unclear. V was pared by 5 bases and J by 5 bases, with 15 bases between. From germline, CDR1 is SEHNR and CDR2 FQNEAQ (reference sequence). The CDR3 is made up of 15 amino acids. CDR3 loop: CASSPDRGPNEKLFF. The CDR3 DNA sequence: TGTGCCAGCAGCCCGGACCGAGGACCCAATGAAAAACTGTTTTTT.

This sequence joins TRBV7-9 and TRBJ1-4, with 9 bases identical to TRBD1. The germline V gene has CDR1 SEHNR and CDR2 FQNEAQ (reference sequence). The V and J ends lost 1 base and 7 bases, in that order; junction bases with no gene match: 4. The CDR3 covers 15 residues. The CDR3 DNA is TGTGCCAGCAGCTTAGAACAGGGGGCGGTTGAAAAACTGTTTTTT. It codes for CASSLEQGAVEKLFF.

This sequence joins TRBV7-9 and TRBJ1-2, with a tentative D call TRBD1 (6 bases). Per germline, CDR1 SEHNR and CDR2 FQNEAQ (reference sequence). The CDR3 runs to 13 residues. V dropped 8 bases and J dropped 3 bases, with 13 bases sitting between them. The CDR3 sequence is CASQPRGHYGYTF. The CDR3 DNA is TGTGCCAGCCAACCCAGGGGACACTATGGCTACACCTTC.

The sample holds a few counts of this clonotype. J is TRBJ2-7 and V is TRBV5-1; 8 bases fit TRBD1. V was pared by 2 bases and J by 0 bases, with 10 bases of the junction left unmatched. Germline loops: CDR1 SGHRS, CDR2 YFSETQ. The CDR3 sequence is 17 residues long. CDR3 DNA: TGCGCCAGCAGCTTAGTGACAGGGGAGGCCTCCTCCTACGAGCAGTACTTC. Its translation is CASSLVTGEASSYEQYF.